The source of this T cell receptor beta chain is a study of Tregs in tolerant kidney transplant recipients. Study conclusions and caveats: The most relevant donor-specific Treg TCRbeta repertoire apparently came from expansion with activated donor B cells.

Looked up from germline, CDR1 is KGHSH and CDR2 is LQKENI. The CDR3 totals 17 residues. V was cut by 6 bases and J by 0 bases, with 18 bases left in between. The protocol was immunoSEQ multiplex PCR, while the TCRdb copy is restricted to in-frame clones and leaves out a portion. The sample contains over 85,000 clones, 93% of which appear only once. Unstimulated Tregs (CD4+CD25+CD127-) and CD4+CD25- non-Tregs were sorted from PBMCs. In this sample, this clone turned up once. The antigen is not known. The sequencing here drew on CD4+ T cells from blood, taken before the transplant. This chain links TRBV18 with TRBJ1-3; D not resolved. This receptor was obtained from a human donor who received a combined kidney and bone marrow transplant. The CDR3 nucleotides read TGTGCCAGCTCCCCCTTCGGAGAAAACTACTCTGGAAACACCATATATTTT. Its translation: CASSPFGENYSGNTIYF.